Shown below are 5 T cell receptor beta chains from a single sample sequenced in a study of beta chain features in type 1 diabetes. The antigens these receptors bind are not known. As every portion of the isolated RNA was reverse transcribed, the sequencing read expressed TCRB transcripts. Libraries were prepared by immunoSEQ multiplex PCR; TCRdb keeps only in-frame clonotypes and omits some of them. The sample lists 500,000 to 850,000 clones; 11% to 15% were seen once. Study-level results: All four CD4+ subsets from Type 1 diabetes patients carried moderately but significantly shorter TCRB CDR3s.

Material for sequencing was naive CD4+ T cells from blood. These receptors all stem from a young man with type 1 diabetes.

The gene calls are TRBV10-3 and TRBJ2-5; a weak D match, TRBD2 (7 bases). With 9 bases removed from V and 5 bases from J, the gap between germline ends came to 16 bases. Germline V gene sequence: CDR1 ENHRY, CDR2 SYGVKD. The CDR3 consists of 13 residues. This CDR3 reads CAIGGDGSETQYF. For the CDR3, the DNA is TGTGCCATAGGGGGGGACGGATCGGAGACCCAGTACTTC.

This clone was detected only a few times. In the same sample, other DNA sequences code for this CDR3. The CDR3 here is CASSQVPSGSTDTQYF. For the CDR3, the DNA is TGTGCCAGCAGCCAAGTGCCTAGCGGGAGCACAGATACGCAGTATTTT. The rearrangement joins TRBV14 to TRBJ2-3; TRBD2 agrees at 8 bases. The CDR3 contains 16 residues. Germline V gene lookup returns CDR1 SGHDN and CDR2 FVKESK. The J segment lost 0 bases and the V segment lost 1 base, leaving 3 bases of the junction unmatched.

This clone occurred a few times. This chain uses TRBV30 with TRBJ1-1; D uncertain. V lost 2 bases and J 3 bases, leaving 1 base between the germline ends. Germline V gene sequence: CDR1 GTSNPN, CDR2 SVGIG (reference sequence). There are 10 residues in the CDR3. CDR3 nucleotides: TGTGCCTGGAGTTACACTGAAGCTTTCTTT. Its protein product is CAWSYTEAFF.

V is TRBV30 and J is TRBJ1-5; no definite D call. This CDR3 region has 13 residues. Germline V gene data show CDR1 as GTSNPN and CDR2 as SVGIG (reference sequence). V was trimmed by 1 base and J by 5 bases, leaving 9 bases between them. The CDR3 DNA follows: TGTGCCTGGAGTGAAACTTGGGATCAGCCCCAGCATTTT. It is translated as CAWSETWDQPQHF.

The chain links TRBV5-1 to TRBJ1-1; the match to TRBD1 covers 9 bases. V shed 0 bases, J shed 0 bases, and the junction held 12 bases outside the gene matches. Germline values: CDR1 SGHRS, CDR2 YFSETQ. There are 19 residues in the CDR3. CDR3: CASSLAPRTGVGMNTEAFF. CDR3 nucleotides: TGCGCCAGCAGCTTGGCCCCCAGGACAGGGGTGGGGATGAACACTGAAGCTTTCTTT. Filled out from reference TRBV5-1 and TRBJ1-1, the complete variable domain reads KAGVTQTPRYLIKTRGQQVTLSCSPISGHRSVSWYQQTPGQGLQFLFEYFSETQRNKGNFPGRFSGRQFSNSRSEMNVSTLELGDSALYLCASSLAPRTGVGMNTEAFFGQGTRLTVV.